Included here is one T cell receptor (beta chain) sequence, with context. Its antigen is not yet known. Per-base qualities were not stored, and no clone one base away is much larger. This specimen belongs to a study of blood T cell repertoires in COVID-19 (dated by TCRdb to 2018 to 2020). With respect to the entire study: The collaborator samples originated in the United States, Italy and Spain and spanned the acute and convalescent phases of COVID-19. Where available, HLA class I and class II types were obtained from metadata supplied by the sample provider rather than from assay-based typing. The samples were drawn from two sources: the first 160 participants of the ongoing ImmuneRACE study, and 1,000 to 1,500 subjects contributed by 6 global collaborators. Subjects who had been exposed to COVID-19, were actively infected with it, or had recovered from it provided the deeply sampled blood TCRbeta repertoires that made up the dataset. A de-identified subject ID, COVID-19 status, age in years and sex were almost always included in the sample metadata. The prospective study material was composed of cDNA or gDNA derived from T cells, B-cell-depleted T cells, or PBMCs. The repertoires were made available in a free public database intended to serve as a resource for research on the immune response to SARS-CoV-2.

Participants in the prospective study were aged 18 to 89 years, lived in some 24 United States geographic areas, and enrolled through a virtual design. To assign participants to cohorts, the prospective study relied on clinical history that participants themselves reported in a screening survey and a study questionnaire. ImmuneRACE Cohort 3 recovered participants were defined by two consecutive negative NP/OP PCR tests, healthcare professional clearance, or symptom resolution. Mobile phlebotomists in the prospective study collected whole blood, serum and a nasopharyngeal or oropharyngeal swab from every participant. Prospective study participants could optionally give additional blood draws and questionnaires over an approximately two-month period. Before DNA extraction, prospective study blood samples were shipped either frozen or at room temperature. The investigation overall reported the following: Clinical and demographic metadata were provided uncurated, with the amount varying by source and participant.

The CDR3 spans 15 residues, from the cysteine through the phenylalanine. The read is trimmed to its CDR3 DNA, 45 bases read in frame from base 1. V loses 5 bases, J loses 7 bases, and the germline ends lie 18 bases apart. The germline V gene provides CDR1 MNHEY and CDR2 SVGAGI. TCRbeta CDR3 regions were amplified from genomic DNA by means of the immunoSEQ Assay, a bias-controlled multiplex PCR. Processing in the source paper ran as follows. The number of nucleated cells in each sample was estimated from the amplification of reference gene primers within the assay. Sequence reads were collapsed and filtered to measure the absolute abundance of every unique TCRbeta CDR3 rearrangement. For each sample, productive Simpson clonality was calculated by taking the square root of Simpson's diversity index across productive rearrangements. What TCRdb holds here is the immuneACCESS table cut down to in-frame rearrangements. Part of the clones is not present; checked against another copy, under half of the missing clones reflect an unresolved V gene, and the others are unexplained. The V and J calls and clone size were taken over from that table, and D and trimming were inferred from the DNA. The sample records 250,000 to 300,000 clones, around 89% of which are singletons. The ten largest clones take up around 10% of the sample.

The sequenced sample was PBMCs or T cells enriched from blood (not recorded which). Recombination connected TRBV6-5 to TRBJ1-5; the best D guess is TRBD1, with 6 bases matching. The sequence derives from a middle-aged man who had recovered from COVID-19. The nucleotide sequence is TGTGCCAGCAGTCCTAGCGGACAGTTGGGCCAGCCCCAGCATTTT. Its protein reads: CASSPSGQLGQPQHF.